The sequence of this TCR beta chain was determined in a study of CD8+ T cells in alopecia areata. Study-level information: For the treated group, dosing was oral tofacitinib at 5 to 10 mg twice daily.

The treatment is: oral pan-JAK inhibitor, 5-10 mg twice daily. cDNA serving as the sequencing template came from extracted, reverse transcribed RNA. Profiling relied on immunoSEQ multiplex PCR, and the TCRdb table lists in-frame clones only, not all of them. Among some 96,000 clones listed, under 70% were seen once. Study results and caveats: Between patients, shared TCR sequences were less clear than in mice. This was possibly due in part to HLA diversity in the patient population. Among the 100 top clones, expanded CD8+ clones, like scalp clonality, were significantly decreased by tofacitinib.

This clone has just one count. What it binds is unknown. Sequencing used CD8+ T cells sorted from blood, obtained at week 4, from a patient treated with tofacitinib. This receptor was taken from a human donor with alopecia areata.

The CDR3 sequence: CAWSVGLAYEQYF. The CDR3 nucleotides are TGTGCCTGGAGTGTTGGTCTGGCCTACGAGCAGTACTTC. This sequence joins TRBV30 and TRBJ2-7; D remains ambiguous. V was pared by 0 bases and J by 2 bases, with 8 bases between. This CDR3 spans 13 amino acids. Germline CDR1 is GTSNPN and CDR2 is SVGIG (reference sequence).